The 8 T cell receptor beta chains presented below share a single source sample, sequenced in a study of blood T cell repertoires in COVID-19. Sequenced by immunoSEQ multiplex PCR; TCRdb stores in-frame clones only, minus some. In the table there are roughly 300,000 clones, 92% of which are singletons. Source material: PBMCs or T cells enriched from blood (not recorded which). The receptors come from a woman in her 30s who had recovered from COVID-19.

This clone was observed a single time. The chain employs TRBV25-1 and TRBJ2-3; 12 bases match TRBD2. Germline V lookup: CDR1 MGHDK, CDR2 SYGVNS. The CDR3 contains 16 residues. The trim removed 6 bases at V and 6 bases at J, leaving 10 bases unmatched. The CDR3 loop is CASSTFTSGRWDTQYF. CDR3 nucleotide sequence: TGTGCCAGCAGCACTTTTACTAGCGGGAGGTGGGATACGCAGTATTTT.

The chain has TRBV7-9 and TRBJ1-1; the match to TRBD1 covers 7 bases. Per germline, CDR1 SEHNR and CDR2 FQNEAQ (reference sequence). The CDR3 runs 13 residues. J lost 3 bases, V lost 5 bases, and 3 bases had no gene match. The CDR3 sequence is CASSLGTDTEAFF. CDR3 coding DNA: TGTGCCAGCAGCCTCGGGACAGACACTGAAGCTTTCTTT.

This chain connects TRBV18 to TRBJ2-7, with D possibly matching TRBD2 (5 bases). V was shortened by 6 bases and J by 2 bases, with 17 bases between the two germline ends. CDR3 length: 15 amino acids. Germline values: CDR1 KGHSH, CDR2 LQKENI. CDR3 nucleotides: TGTGCCAGCTCCCCCCCCGGGGTCCCCCCCTACGAGCAGTACTTC. It yields the protein CASSPPGVPPYEQYF.

CDR3 in DNA: TGCGCCAGCAGCCCTTGGTTTAAGGAGGCCTCTGGAAACACCATATATTTT. It encodes CASSPWFKEASGNTIYF. The J gene is TRBJ1-3, the V gene TRBV4-1; D unclear. V was cut by 4 bases and J by 0 bases, with 16 bases left in between. Per the germline V gene, CDR1 is MGHRA and CDR2 is YSYEKL. The CDR3 totals 17 residues.

The chain uses TRBV5-1 and TRBJ1-1, with 7 nucleotides matching TRBD1. The CDR3 has 16 residues. V lost 4 bases, J lost 4 bases, and 13 bases stayed unmatched. Germline V gene lookup returns CDR1 SGHRS and CDR2 YFSETQ. The CDR3 DNA follows: TGCGCCAGCAGCGCGGCAGTGGGACAGCCGTTCACTGAAGCTTTCTTT. This gives the protein CASSAAVGQPFTEAFF.

The chain links TRBV5-5 to TRBJ1-2, with D possibly TRBD1 on 5 matching bases. The CDR3 covers 13 residues. Germline V lookup: CDR1 SGHKS, CDR2 YYEKEE (reference sequence). The germline V and J ends were trimmed by 2 bases and 2 bases, with 7 bases remaining between them. CDR3 coding DNA: TGTGCCAGCAGCTTAAACAGGAACTATGGCTACACCTTC. Amino acids: CASSLNRNYGYTF.

The rearrangement uses TRBV25-1 and TRBJ1-2, with a possible D match to TRBD1 (6 bases). CDR1 is MGHDK and CDR2 is SYGVNS in the germline V gene. This CDR3 has 11 residues. V lost 8 bases to trimming and J lost 9 bases, with 13 bases between them. The CDR3 loop reads CASVTGNCYTF. The DNA for the CDR3 is TGTGCCAGCGTTACAGGGAATTGCTACACCTTC.

The rearrangement uses TRBV5-6 and TRBJ1-6; D is uncertain. In germline, CDR1 is SGHDT, CDR2 YYEEEE. This CDR3 comprises 16 residues. Trimming left V 7 bases short and J 10 bases short, with 24 bases between. In DNA, the CDR3 is TGTGCCAGCTCCCTATCGGCGAACAGTTTCTTATCACCCCTCCACTTT. It yields the protein CASSLSANSFLSPLHF.